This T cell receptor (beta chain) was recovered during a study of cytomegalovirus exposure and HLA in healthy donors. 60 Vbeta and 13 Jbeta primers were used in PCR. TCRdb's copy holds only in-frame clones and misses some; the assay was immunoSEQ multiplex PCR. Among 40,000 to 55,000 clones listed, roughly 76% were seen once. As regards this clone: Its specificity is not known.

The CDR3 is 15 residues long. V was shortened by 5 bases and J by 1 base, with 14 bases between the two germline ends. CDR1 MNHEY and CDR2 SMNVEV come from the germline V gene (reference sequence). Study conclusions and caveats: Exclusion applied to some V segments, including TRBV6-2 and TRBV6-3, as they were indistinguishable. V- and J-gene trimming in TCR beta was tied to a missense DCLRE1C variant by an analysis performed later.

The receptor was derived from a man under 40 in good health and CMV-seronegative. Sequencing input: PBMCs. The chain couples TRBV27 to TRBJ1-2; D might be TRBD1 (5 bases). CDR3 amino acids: CASSTRQKNNYGYTF. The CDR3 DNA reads TGTGCCAGCAGTACCCGACAGAAAAATAACTATGGCTACACCTTC.